One and the same sample provided the 3 T cell receptor beta chains below, sequenced in a study of CD8 T cells in Susac syndrome. Random-hexamer reverse transcription was applied to about 0.5 to 1 ug RNA. TCRdb used MiXCR to reprocess the immunoSEQ multiplex PCR reads, holding one entry per CDR3 protein. The profile shows approximately 120,000 distinct CDR3 sequences, just under 95% of them singletons. The specimen sequenced was CD8+ T cells from PBMCs. The receptors stem from a human donor with Susac syndrome.

V usage is TRBV5-1 and J usage is TRBJ1-1; D possibly corresponds to TRBD1 (5 bases). The CDR3 is 13 amino acids. Trimming left V 4 bases short and J 7 bases short, with 14 bases between. CDR1 and CDR2 from the germline V gene are SGHRS and YFSETQ. The CDR3: CASSEGVGSEAFF. The CDR3 nucleotides are TGCGCCAGCAGCGAAGGGGTTGGGAGTGAAGCTTTCTTT. The variable domain in full, with the rest retrieved from reference TRBV5-1 and TRBJ1-1, is KAGVTQTPRYLIKTRGQQVTLSCSPISGHRSVSWYQQTPGQGLQFLFEYFSETQRNKGNFPGRFSGRQFSNSRSEMNVSTLELGDSALYLCASSEGVGSEAFFGQGTRLTVV.

The chain employs TRBV6-5 and TRBJ1-2; D unresolved. V was shortened by 5 bases and J by 8 bases, with 18 bases between the two germline ends. The germline gives CDR1 MNHEY, CDR2 SVGAGI. The CDR3 runs 14 residues. The CDR3 DNA sequence: TGTGCCAGCAGTCCGCGGACGGTCCTTTTCGGCTACACCTTC. Protein product: CASSPRTVLFGYTF.

The CDR3 bases are TGTGCCAGCAGTGAAGAGGCAGGGGGCACATTTGAAGCTTTCTTT. As protein: CASSEEAGGTFEAFF. The chain joins TRBV6-1 to TRBJ1-1; 8 bases map to TRBD1. The CDR3 sequence is 15 residues long. The V gene's germline CDR1 is MNHNS and CDR2 SASEGT. Losses at the gene ends were 1 base for V and 7 bases for J; bases not matched to a gene: 8.